Sequencing of this TCR beta chain was carried out in a study of blood T cells in healthy people across ages. Germline values: CDR1 LGHNA, CDR2 YNFKEQ. The CDR3 is 15 residues long. Then a second PCR, running roughly 7 to 11 cycles, was carried out with a sample-barcoded 5' primer and a J-beta primer mix. MiXCR was run by TCRdb on the 5' RACE reads, yielding one entry per CDR3 protein. The table lists around 650,000 distinct CDR3 sequences, about 43% of them singletons. With respect to this clonotype: As yet, its antigen is unknown.

Study results and limitations: Strong correlation linked observed beta diversity and percent naive T cells. Long-lived donors exceeded aged donors in naive CD4+ cells and diversity.

The sample was blood. This TCR came from a man aged 80 or over in good health. The chain couples TRBV4-2 to TRBJ2-7; 8 bases map to TRBD1. The assigned J gene may be wrong: the sequence end matches TRBJ2-4 better. In DNA, the CDR3 is TGTGCCAGCAGCCAGCCAACACAGGGGGGAAACATTCAGTACTTC. Protein: CASSQPTQGGNIQYF.